Reported below is one T cell receptor beta chain. Its antigen is not known. Losses at the gene ends were 1 base for V and 3 bases for J; bases not matched to a gene: 6. Per germline, CDR1 SNHLY and CDR2 FYNNEI. The CDR3 loop spans 16 amino acids. The record originates from a study of OX40 agonist ivuxolimab in advanced cancers. The overall study: Patients were given ivuxolimab, an antibody that agonizes OX40 (CD134). Patient treatment consisted of intravenous ivuxolimab administration every 2 weeks at 0.01 to 10 mg/kg. The mean age was roughly 60 years, ranging from about 20 to 90, with more than 70% of participants male.

General study results and limits: There were, on average, more expanded clones in CD8+ T cells than in CD4+.

TCRdb's copy holds only in-frame clones and misses some; the assay was immunoSEQ multiplex PCR. The table records about 58,000 clones, roughly nine tenths of them present only once. This chain connects TRBV2 to TRBJ2-1; 7 bases align to TRBD2. The TCR sequence derives from an adult with an advanced solid tumor such as melanoma, head and neck, liver or kidney cancer. The sequencing here drew on CD4+ or CD8+ T cells sorted from blood, taken in a trial of the OX40 agonist ivuxolimab. CDR3 amino acids: CASSEGRGKGYNEQFF. The DNA of the CDR3 is TGTGCCAGCAGTGAAGGGCGGGGGAAGGGCTACAATGAGCAGTTCTTC.